These 32 T cell receptor beta chains share one sample of origin, sequenced in a study of OX40 agonist ivuxolimab in advanced cancers. Only in-frame clones appear in the TCRdb table, and some are missing; sequencing was by immunoSEQ multiplex PCR. The sample includes 92,000 or so clones, 90% seen only once; the top ten take around 7%. This specimen was CD4+ or CD8+ T cells sorted from blood, taken in a trial of the OX40 agonist ivuxolimab. Every receptor here comes from an adult with an advanced solid tumor such as melanoma, head and neck, liver or kidney cancer.

Only one count was recorded for this clone. The CDR3 here is CASSLGSSYNEQFF. In nucleotides, the CDR3 is TGTGCCAGCAGCTTAGGTAGTTCCTACAATGAGCAGTTCTTC. The chain employs TRBV7-6 and TRBJ2-1; D call uncertain. Per the germline V gene, CDR1 is SGHVS and CDR2 is FNYEAQ. V gave up 1 base and J gave up 1 base, with 5 bases separating them. The CDR3 loop spans 14 amino acids.

The chain has TRBV9 and TRBJ1-1; D gene uncertain. The CDR3 contains 13 residues. The V gene's germline CDR1 is SGDLS and CDR2 YYNGEE. V was clipped by 0 bases and J by 10 bases, with 13 bases between them. The CDR3 reads CASSVALQGGAFF. CDR3 nucleotides: TGTGCCAGCAGCGTAGCCCTTCAAGGAGGAGCTTTCTTT.

The gene calls are TRBV5-6 and TRBJ2-7; either TRBD1 or TRBD2 may fit D (5 bases each). The V end lost 0 bases, the J end lost 2 bases, and 12 bases lay between the germline ends. Germline V gene data show CDR1 as SGHDT and CDR2 as YYEEEE. This CDR3 has 15 residues. This CDR3 is CASSLGRGRAYEQYF. The CDR3 region has the DNA TGTGCCAGCAGCTTGGGCCGGGGCAGGGCCTACGAGCAGTACTTC.

V and J are TRBV28 and TRBJ2-5; 13 bases line up with TRBD2. Germline assignment: CDR1 MDHEN and CDR2 SYDVKM. V was clipped by 2 bases and J by 0 bases; unmatched bases: 3. The CDR3 contains 17 residues. The CDR3 reads CASSLKGLAGDQETQYF. CDR3 DNA sequence: TGTGCCAGCAGTTTAAAAGGACTAGCGGGAGACCAAGAGACCCAGTACTTC.

As to this clone: Other DNA sequences in the same sample also yield this CDR3. The J gene is TRBJ2-3, the V gene TRBV6-4; TRBD2 agrees at 9 bases. V lost 3 bases, J lost 5 bases, and 0 bases stayed unmatched. CDR1 is MRHNA and CDR2 is SNTAGT in the germline V gene. The CDR3 runs 13 residues. The CDR3 DNA reads as TGTGCCAGCAGTGATAGCGGGAGAGATACGCAGTATTTT. Amino acids: CASSDSGRDTQYF.

The chain uses TRBV13 and TRBJ2-1; D might be TRBD1 or TRBD2, each matching 5 bases. The V and J ends lost 4 bases and 3 bases respectively, with 16 bases between them. This CDR3 is built from 16 residues. CDR1 is PRHDT and CDR2 is FYEKMQ in the germline V gene (reference sequence). The chain's CDR3 is CASSSSMRDHYNEQFF. CDR3 nucleotides: TGTGCCAGCAGCTCTTCAATGAGGGACCACTACAATGAGCAGTTCTTC.

The chain employs TRBV27 and TRBJ2-3, with no clear D. CDR3 length equals 13 residues. Germline CDR1 is MNHEY and CDR2 is SMNVEV (reference sequence). The V and J ends lost 3 bases and 3 bases respectively, with 7 bases between them. The CDR3 reads CASSLTWTDTQYF. The CDR3, as DNA: TGTGCCAGCAGTTTGACGTGGACAGATACGCAGTATTTT.

The rearrangement links TRBV23-1 to TRBJ2-2, with no clear D. TRBV23-1 is filed as an ORF, its function uncertain. This CDR3 has 15 residues. V lost 4 bases, J lost 4 bases, and 13 bases lay in between. The CDR3 bases are TGCGCCAGCAGTCGGGCACAACTGGGCACCGGGGAGCTGTTTTTT. It is translated as CASSRAQLGTGELFF.

The V gene is TRBV10-3, the J gene TRBJ2-7, with 10 bases fitting TRBD1. The V gene's germline CDR1 is ENHRY and CDR2 SYGVKD. The V gene end was trimmed by 11 bases and the J gene end by 5 bases; junction bases not matched to a gene: 12. The CDR3 has 14 amino acids. CDR3 sequence: CAYSGTGDNHEQYF. The CDR3 DNA is TGTGCCTACTCCGGGACAGGGGATAATCACGAGCAGTACTTC.

The chain combines TRBV7-9 with TRBJ2-3; 7 nucleotides agree with TRBD2. The CDR3 covers 15 residues. The V gene's germline CDR1 is SEHNR and CDR2 FQNEAQ (reference sequence). V lost 5 bases and J lost 4; bases outside the gene matches: 9. CDR3 in DNA: TGTGCCAGCAGCCCCCCCGGGGGGTCTGCAGATACGCAGTATTTT. Its translation: CASSPPGGSADTQYF.

This clone was detected once. This sequence joins TRBV30 and TRBJ1-4; D unresolved. CDR3 length equals 15 residues. Germline CDR1 reads GTSNPN; CDR2 reads SVGIG (reference sequence). Trimming shortened V by 6 bases and J by 0 bases, and 14 bases separated the two germline ends. The CDR3 here is CACWGVSATNEKLFF. The CDR3 DNA is TGTGCCTGCTGGGGAGTAAGCGCAACTAATGAAAAACTGTTTTTT.

On this clone: Germline is not matched at one junction end, which may reflect a read error. This chain links TRBV15 with TRBJ1-2, with 7 bases fitting TRBD1. CDR3 length equals 14 residues. CDR1 and CDR2 (germline): LNHNV, YYDKDF (reference sequence). The CDR3 DNA follows: TGTGCCACCAGCAGAGATCTTCAGGGGGGCGGCTACATCTTC. Protein: CATSRDLQGGGYIF.

This chain uses TRBV19 with TRBJ1-4; TRBD1 matches at 10 bases. Germline V gene data show CDR1 as LNHDA and CDR2 as SQIVND (reference sequence). The CDR3 is made up of 18 amino acids. The V segment lost 4 bases and the J segment 2 bases; nucleotides outside the gene matches: 10. This CDR3 reads CASSRRQGARGTNEKLFF. Here the CDR3 DNA reads TGTGCCAGTAGTAGACGACAGGGGGCGCGGGGGACTAATGAAAAACTGTTTTTT.

The chain uses TRBV7-9 and TRBJ2-1, with a tentative D call TRBD2 (7 bases). The V gene's germline CDR1 is SEHNR and CDR2 FQNEAQ (reference sequence). V shed 1 base and J shed 9 bases, with 16 bases lying between them. CDR3 length: 15 amino acids. CDR3 in amino acids: CASSLEALRGGEQFF. The CDR3 bases are TGTGCCAGCAGCTTAGAGGCCCTGAGGGGGGGTGAGCAGTTCTTC.

The V call is TRBV7-3, the J call TRBJ2-1; unclear D gene. Trimming left V 2 bases short and J 8 bases short, with 10 bases between. The CDR3 length is 13 residues. Per germline, CDR1 SGHTA and CDR2 FQGTGA. CDR3 in DNA: TGTGCCAGCAGCTTATTTCTGGCGGATGAGCAGTTCTTC. This encodes CASSLFLADEQFF.

This chain connects TRBV10-1 to TRBJ2-5, with 12 bases aligning to TRBD2. Germline V gene sequence: CDR1 WNHNN, CDR2 SYGVQD (reference sequence). This CDR3 has 15 amino acids. V gave up 0 bases and J gave up 4 bases; unmatched junction bases: 0. The CDR3 sequence is CASSESGLAGETQYF. For the CDR3, the DNA is TGCGCCAGCAGTGAGTCGGGACTAGCGGGAGAGACCCAGTACTTC.

J is TRBJ2-2 and V is TRBV11-3; perhaps TRBD2 as D (6 bases). V was pared by 1 base and J by 6 bases, with 15 bases between. The CDR3 extends over 16 amino acids. Germline V gene data show CDR1 as SGHNT and CDR2 as YENEEA. CDR3 bases: TGTGCCAGCAGCTTAGTACGGGGCGGGGACCCCGGGGAGCTGTTTTTT. Its translation is CASSLVRGGDPGELFF.

This clone occurred many times. This sequence joins TRBV4-2 and TRBJ2-7; 9 bases line up with TRBD2. The germline gives CDR1 LGHNA, CDR2 YNFKEQ. The junction had 0 bases not matched to a gene; V was cut back by 0 bases and J by 0 bases. The CDR3 is 15 amino acids. CDR3 in amino acids: CASSQEREGSYEQYF. In DNA, the CDR3 is TGTGCCAGCAGCCAAGAGCGGGAGGGCTCCTACGAGCAGTACTTC.

This chain uses TRBV5-1 with TRBJ2-7, with 7 bases lining up with TRBD1. CDR1 is SGHRS and CDR2 is YFSETQ in the germline V gene. Trimming removed 2 bases from V and 3 bases from J; junction bases left unmatched: 8. The CDR3 loop spans 15 amino acids. The CDR3 DNA is TGCGCCAGCAGCTTTACGAGGACAGGAATCTACGAGCAGTACTTC. Protein: CASSFTRTGIYEQYF.

This clone appeared a few times. The CDR3, as DNA: TGTGCCAGTAGCCGAGGGGGCACCCCTAGTCAGCCCCAGCATTTT. Translation: CASSRGGTPSQPQHF. V gene TRBV19 combines with J gene TRBJ1-5, with 7 bases identical to TRBD1. The V and J ends lost 6 bases and 6 bases, in that order; junction bases with no gene match: 11. Germline V lookup: CDR1 LNHDA, CDR2 SQIVND (reference sequence). The CDR3 covers 15 residues.

The chain is built from TRBV5-1 and TRBJ2-3; D might be TRBD2 (5 bases). CDR1 and CDR2 (germline): SGHRS, YFSETQ. The CDR3 is 15 amino acids. Trimming stripped 0 bases from V and 6 bases from J, with 14 bases between. The CDR3 loop is CASSLEGSSFDTQYF. Written as DNA, the CDR3 is TGCGCCAGCAGCTTGGAAGGGAGTAGTTTTGATACGCAGTATTTT.

The chain recombines TRBV5-5 with TRBJ2-7; 9 positions match TRBD1. This CDR3 region has 15 residues. The V segment lost 3 bases and the J segment 1 base; nucleotides outside the gene matches: 5. Germline V gene lookup returns CDR1 SGHKS and CDR2 YYEKEE (reference sequence). CDR3 residues: CASSWGTGISYEQYF. CDR3 in DNA: TGTGCCAGCAGCTGGGGGACAGGGATATCCTACGAGCAGTACTTC. The full variable domain, with the rest looked up from reference TRBV5-5 and TRBJ2-7, is DAGVTQSPTHLIKTRGQQVTLRCSPISGHKSVSWYQQVLGQGPQFIFQYYEKEERGRGNFPDRFSARQFPNYSSELNVNALLLGDSALYLCASSWGTGISYEQYFGPGTRLTVT.

The chain carries TRBV30 and TRBJ2-7; the D call may be TRBD1 or TRBD2 (5 bases each). Germline assignment: CDR1 GTSNPN and CDR2 SVGIG (reference sequence). This CDR3 comprises 12 residues. The V and J ends lost 3 bases and 0 bases respectively, with 6 bases between them. The CDR3 here is CAWRGPSYEQYF. Written as DNA, the CDR3 is TGTGCCTGGAGGGGACCCTCCTACGAGCAGTACTTC.

The chain combines TRBV30 with TRBJ2-5, with D possibly matching TRBD2 (5 bases). The CDR3 spans 15 residues. V dropped 3 bases and J dropped 3 bases, with 17 bases sitting between them. Germline loops: CDR1 GTSNPN, CDR2 SVGIG (reference sequence). The DNA for the CDR3 is TGTGCCTGGAGCTACCTCGGGGTAGCTGAAGAGACCCAGTACTTC. Its translation is CAWSYLGVAEETQYF.

The V gene is TRBV16, the J gene TRBJ2-7; D not resolved. The V gene lost 0 bases and the J gene lost 3 bases, with 6 bases spanning the gap. Looked up from germline, CDR1 is KGHSY and CDR2 is FQNENV. This CDR3 spans 13 amino acids. The CDR3 nucleotides are TGTGCCAGCAGCCAATCTTCCAGCTACGAGCAGTACTTC. Protein: CASSQSSSYEQYF.

The chain recombines TRBV7-2 with TRBJ2-3; no clear D gene. V lost 2 bases, J lost 1 base, and 10 bases lay in between. The CDR3 has 15 amino acids. Germline assignment: CDR1 SGHTA and CDR2 FQGNSA. The CDR3 here is CASSLPASGTDTQYF. CDR3 coding DNA: TGTGCCAGCAGCTTACCCGCCAGCGGCACAGATACGCAGTATTTT.

The chain links TRBV5-4 to TRBJ2-7, with a tentative D call TRBD2 (5 bases). V lost 0 bases to trimming and J lost 5 bases, with 9 bases between them. The CDR3 runs 13 residues. CDR1 is SGHNT and CDR2 is YYREEE in the germline V gene (reference sequence). The CDR3 sequence: CASSLGRVHEQYF. The CDR3 coding sequence is TGTGCCAGCAGCTTGGGGCGGGTCCACGAGCAGTACTTC.

This chain uses TRBV4-1 with TRBJ2-4; possible D gene TRBD2, 5 bases. Deletions cut 4 bases from V and 1 base from J, with 17 bases between. The CDR3 is 17 residues long. Germline lookup yields CDR1 MGHRA and CDR2 YSYEKL. Here the CDR3 DNA reads TGCGCCAGCAGCCCTCCCCCGGGGTATGGGGCCAAAAACATTCAGTACTTC. Amino acid sequence: CASSPPPGYGAKNIQYF.

This sequence joins TRBV9 and TRBJ2-2; 7 nucleotides align to TRBD2. Trimming at V came to 0 bases and at J to 6 bases, leaving 14 bases not matched to a gene. This CDR3 comprises 18 residues. CDR1 SGDLS and CDR2 YYNGEE come from the germline V gene. The CDR3 DNA is TGTGCCAGCAGCGTAGAAGTTCGGTGGGCGGGAGCGGCCGGGGAGCTGTTTTTT. Translation gives CASSVEVRWAGAAGELFF.

CDR3 DNA sequence: TGTGCCAGCAGTTACTCAGGGGACAATCAGCCCCAGCATTTT. This encodes CASSYSGDNQPQHF. The rearrangement links TRBV6-5 to TRBJ1-5, with a tentative D call TRBD1 (5 bases). The CDR3 extends over 14 amino acids. The V gene's germline CDR1 is MNHEY and CDR2 SVGAGI. V was pared by 0 bases and J by 3 bases, with 6 bases between.

The sample holds one count of this clone. The chain couples TRBV5-1 to TRBJ1-1; 8 bases fit TRBD1. V was clipped by 4 bases and J by 4 bases; unmatched bases: 6. The germline V gene has CDR1 SGHRS and CDR2 YFSETQ. The CDR3 is made up of 14 amino acids. CDR3 sequence (DNA): TGCGCCAGCAGCAAGGACAGGGTGGGCACTGAAGCTTTCTTT. Translation gives CASSKDRVGTEAFF.

This clone was picked up one time. The chain employs TRBV9 and TRBJ2-1; D is possibly TRBD2 (5 bases). V was shortened by 3 bases and J by 9 bases, with 13 bases between the two germline ends. The CDR3 is made up of 13 amino acids. Germline lookup yields CDR1 SGDLS and CDR2 YYNGEE. CDR3 sequence: CASSAYNEGEQFF. The CDR3 DNA follows: TGTGCCAGCAGCGCGTATAATGAGGGTGAGCAGTTCTTC.